These 14 T cell receptor beta chains came from one sample sequenced in a study of T-cell memory formation after mild COVID-19. MiXCR was run by TCRdb on the 5' RACE reads, yielding one entry per CDR3 protein. The repertoire has roughly 130,000 distinct CDR3 sequences, about a sixth of them found once; the top ten carry about 5.2%. Sequenced input: PBMCs or a T cell subset sorted from them (not recorded which). Every receptor here comes from a man aged 18-30 years who had mild COVID-19 (a few samples of this study predate the infection). Cell type and time point are not known.

This clonotype was picked up a small number of times. The chain combines TRBV6-6 with TRBJ2-5; 9 nucleotides agree with TRBD2. From germline, CDR1 is MNHNY and CDR2 SVGAGI (reference sequence). The CDR3 length is 15 residues. Unmatched junction bases numbered 4, after V lost 2 bases and J lost 3 bases. The CDR3 loop is CASSYGVAGEETQYF. The DNA of the CDR3 is TGTGCCAGCAGTTACGGGGTAGCGGGGGAAGAGACCCAGTACTTC.

J is TRBJ1-4 and V is TRBV30, with D maybe TRBD1 (5 bases). CDR1 is GTSNPN, CDR2 SVGIG, per germline (reference sequence). The CDR3 has 13 amino acids. V was clipped by 7 bases and J by 4 bases, with 13 bases between them. The CDR3 spells CASSPGNNEKLFF. CDR3 bases: TGTGCCTCCTCTCCAGGGAATAATGAAAAACTGTTTTTT. Looking up the rest from reference TRBV30 and TRBJ1-4 gives the full variable domain: SQTIHQWPATLVQPVGSPLSLECTVEGTSNPNLYWYRQAAGRGLQLLFYSVGIGQISSEVPQNLSASRPQDRQFILSSKKLLLSDSGFYLCASSPGNNEKLFFGSGTQLSVL.

This clonotype was observed a handful of times. The chain combines TRBV7-2 with TRBJ1-1; D ambiguous. V lost 5 bases and J lost 1, with 11 bases in between. The CDR3 is made up of 14 amino acids. Germline V CDR1 and CDR2: SGHTA, FQGNSA. CDR3 amino acids: CASSLRNSNTEAFF. For the CDR3, the DNA is TGTGCCAGCAGCCTACGAAACTCGAACACTGAAGCTTTCTTT.

The chain has TRBV11-1 and TRBJ2-1; no firm D call. V shed 5 bases and J shed 5 bases, with 10 bases lying between them. The germline V gene encodes CDR1 SGHAT and CDR2 FQDESV (reference sequence). The CDR3 runs to 13 residues. The DNA for the CDR3 is TGTGCCAGCAGCCCGAGACCCAACAATGAGCAGTTCTTC. Translated, it gives CASSPRPNNEQFF.

The chain joins TRBV5-4 to TRBJ2-2; 9 nucleotides match TRBD2. V shed 0 bases and J 1 base; nucleotides not matched to a gene: 4. The CDR3 spans 17 residues. Germline V CDR1 and CDR2: SGHNT, YYREEE (reference sequence). DNA for the CDR3: TGTGCCAGCAGCTTGGCCGGAGCGGGGGGGAACACCGGGGAGCTGTTTTTT. This encodes CASSLAGAGGNTGELFF.

This clonotype was seen only a few times. J is TRBJ1-5 and V is TRBV4-3, with D tentatively TRBD1 (5 bases). Germline CDR1 is LGHNA and CDR2 is YSLEER. The CDR3 runs to 17 residues. The V and J ends lost 2 bases and 0 bases respectively, with 14 bases between them. As DNA, the CDR3 is TGCGCCAGCAGCCAATTCCGGACAACGGATAGCAATCAGCCCCAGCATTTT. Encoded protein: CASSQFRTTDSNQPQHF.

This chain connects TRBV7-2 to TRBJ2-3; no firm D call. The CDR3 contains 13 residues. Per the germline V gene, CDR1 is SGHTA and CDR2 is FQGNSA. V was shortened by 2 bases and J by 4 bases, with 7 bases between the two germline ends. CDR3 in DNA: TGTGCCAGCAGCTTATCTATGGCAGATACGCAGTATTTT. This codes for CASSLSMADTQYF. The full variable domain, with the rest looked up from reference TRBV7-2 and TRBJ2-3, is GAGVSQSPSNKVTEKGKDVELRCDPISGHTALYWYRQSLGQGLEFLIYFQGNSAPDKSGLPSDRFSAERTGGSVSTLTIQRTQQEDSAVYLCASSLSMADTQYFGPGTRLTVL.

The chain carries TRBV5-1 and TRBJ2-5; tentatively, D is TRBD1 or TRBD2 (5 bases each). With 5 bases removed from V and 5 bases from J, the gap between germline ends came to 13 bases. CDR3 size: 13 residues. CDR1 is SGHRS, CDR2 YFSETQ, per germline. Here the CDR3 DNA reads TGCGCCAGCAGTCCCGGGGCGACGGAGACCCAGTACTTC. Translating gives CASSPGATETQYF.

This clonotype showed up just a few times. This chain joins TRBV7-9 and TRBJ2-1; D call uncertain. Germline-derived CDR1 and CDR2 are SEHNR and FQNEAQ (reference sequence). The CDR3 has 12 amino acids. The V gene lost 5 bases and the J gene lost 10 bases, with 12 bases spanning the gap. The CDR3 DNA follows: TGTGCCAGCAGCCTCCTAGGAGCCGAGCAGTTCTTC. Its protein is CASSLLGAEQFF.

This clonotype is medium-sized. V gene TRBV7-2 combines with J gene TRBJ2-1, with a tentative D call TRBD1 (6 bases). Per germline, CDR1 SGHTA and CDR2 FQGNSA. The CDR3 runs 15 residues. The V end lost 3 bases, the J end lost 1 base, and 10 bases lay between the germline ends. CDR3 DNA sequence: TGTGCCAGCAGCTTGGGGGCTCAATCCTACAATGAGCAGTTCTTC. Amino acids: CASSLGAQSYNEQFF.

The V gene is TRBV7-2, the J gene TRBJ2-5; tentative D call: TRBD1 (6 bases). Germline CDR1 and CDR2: SGHTA and FQGNSA. This CDR3 spans 13 amino acids. Trimming removed 4 bases from V and 11 bases from J, with 17 bases in between. CDR3 sequence reads: CASSSSGPGVQYF. The CDR3 DNA is TGTGCCAGCAGCTCCTCCGGACCAGGGGTTCAGTACTTC.

This clonotype came up a few times. This chain uses TRBV20-1 with TRBJ2-5; 7 bases are a match to TRBD1. CDR1 is DFQATT and CDR2 is SNEGSKA in the germline V gene (reference sequence). This CDR3 region has 13 residues. The J segment lost 2 bases and the V segment lost 3 bases, leaving 3 bases of the junction unmatched. Here the CDR3 reads CSARGRGQETQYF. Here the CDR3 DNA reads TGCAGTGCTAGGGGCAGGGGGCAAGAGACCCAGTACTTC.

The rearrangement uses TRBV5-6 and TRBJ1-2; D is unclear. V was shortened by 2 bases and J by 3 bases, with 8 bases between the two germline ends. Germline V gene data show CDR1 as SGHDT and CDR2 as YYEEEE. The CDR3 has 13 residues. The CDR3 bases are TGTGCCAGCAGCTTCTCAGCTCACTATGGCTACACCTTC. Its translation: CASSFSAHYGYTF.

This clonotype has a handful of counts. The chain joins TRBV11-2 to TRBJ2-5; 9 bases line up with TRBD1. The CDR3 consists of 15 residues. Germline CDR1 and CDR2: SGHAT and FQNNGV. The V gene end was trimmed by 4 bases and the J gene end by 7 bases; junction bases not matched to a gene: 10. In DNA, the CDR3 is TGTGCCAGCAGCTCCCGGACAGGGGAGGAACGGACCCAGTACTTC. Encoded protein: CASSSRTGEERTQYF. Supplemented by reference TRBV11-2 and TRBJ2-5, the full variable domain reads EAGVAQSPRYKIIEKRQSVAFWCNPISGHATLYWYQQILGQGPKLLIQFQNNGVVDDSQLPKDRFSAERLKGVDSTLKIQPAKLEDSAVYLCASSSRTGEERTQYFGPGTRLLVL.